The 22 T cell receptor beta chains below were found in one sample sequenced in a study of blood T cells in healthy people across ages (dated by TCRdb to the mid-2010s). The library was generated by 5' RACE. A second PCR of roughly 7 to 11 cycles was performed with a sample-barcoded 5' primer and a J-beta primer mix. Using fastp at Q25 and MiXCR, TCRdb reprocessed the public reads and kept productive beta chains. Each CDR3 protein gets just one entry, which takes the most common genes and DNA from the rows behind it. Recorded for this sample are 1.8 million or so distinct CDR3 sequences; 30% to 40% of them occurred a single time. The ten largest clonotypes hold 23% of the sample. Sequences were obtained from blood. These receptors came from a human donor in good health.

The chain employs TRBV10-3 and TRBJ2-3; D call uncertain. Germline CDR1 ENHRY, CDR2 SYGVKD. The CDR3 spans 14 residues. V lost 6 bases to trimming and J lost 2 bases, with 12 bases between them. The CDR3 DNA reads TGTGCCATCAGCGACAATCAACCCACAGATACGCAGTATTTT. Translated, it gives CAISDNQPTDTQYF.

The J gene is TRBJ2-1, the V gene TRBV5-5; tentatively, D is TRBD2 (6 bases). The ends were cut back, 9 bases at V and 2 bases at J, with 12 bases in the middle. The CDR3 is made up of 13 amino acids. Germline values: CDR1 SGHKS, CDR2 YYEKEE (reference sequence). CDR3 nucleotide sequence: TGTGCCAATGACGGGGGTACCTACAATGAGCAGTTCTTC. Translating it yields CANDGGTYNEQFF. Using reference TRBV5-5 and TRBJ2-1 for the parts outside the CDR3, the full variable domain is DAGVTQSPTHLIKTRGQQVTLRCSPISGHKSVSWYQQVLGQGPQFIFQYYEKEERGRGNFPDRFSARQFPNYSSELNVNALLLGDSALYLCANDGGTYNEQFFGPGTRLTVL.

This chain links TRBV25-1 with TRBJ1-1; maybe TRBD1 (5 bases). V shed 4 bases and J shed 6 bases, with 18 bases lying between them. The CDR3 contains 15 residues. Germline V gene data show CDR1 as MGHDK and CDR2 as SYGVNS. CDR3 region: CASSGQEGLVSEAFF. CDR3 DNA sequence: TGTGCCAGCAGTGGCCAAGAGGGGTTAGTCTCTGAAGCTTTCTTT.

The chain couples TRBV29-1 to TRBJ2-4; 10 nucleotides line up with TRBD1. Looked up from germline, CDR1 is SQVTM and CDR2 is ANQGSEA. The CDR3 is 13 amino acids. With V trimmed by 3 bases and J by 13 bases, 9 bases remained unmatched. The CDR3 coding sequence is TGCAGCGTTGAGTGGGGACAGGGGATTGAGCAGTACTTC. Protein: CSVEWGQGIEQYF. Full variable domain (missing parts from reference TRBV29-1 and TRBJ2-4): SAVISQKPSRDICQRGTSLTIQCQVDSQVTMMFWYRQQPGQSLTLIATANQGSEATYESGFVIDKFPISRPNLTFSTLTVSNMSPEDSSIYLCSVEWGQGIEQYFGAGTRLSVL.

The chain employs TRBV15 and TRBJ2-3; D might be TRBD1 (5 bases). V shed 2 bases and J shed 4 bases, with 13 bases lying between them. Germline V gene lookup returns CDR1 LNHNV and CDR2 YYDKDF (reference sequence). CDR3 length: 15 amino acids. The CDR3 reads CATSRRRGSADTQYF. CDR3 sequence (DNA): TGTGCCACCAGCAGACGTAGGGGCTCGGCAGATACGCAGTATTTT.

This clonotype came up a few times. The chain uses TRBV12-3 or TRBV12-4 and TRBJ1-2, with D unclear. The CDR3 has 14 amino acids. The germline V and J ends were trimmed by 2 bases and 5 bases, with 12 bases remaining between them. The CDR3 loop reads CASSLTGHQYGYTF. CDR3 nucleotide sequence: TGTGCCAGCAGTTTAACGGGTCATCAGTATGGCTACACCTTC.

The table lists this clonotype with a few counts. The DNA for the CDR3 is TGCGCCAGCAGCTGGACAGTTGGCGGGGCCAACGTCCTGACTTTC. Protein sequence: CASSWTVGGANVLTF. The chain has TRBV5-1 and TRBJ2-6; tentatively, D is TRBD1 (6 bases). V was trimmed by 3 bases and J by 4 bases, leaving 11 bases between them. Germline lookup yields CDR1 SGHRS and CDR2 YFSETQ. The CDR3 has 15 residues.

This clonotype was found a few times. V is TRBV29-1 and J is TRBJ2-7, with D unresolved. V dropped 1 base and J dropped 2 bases, with 15 bases sitting between them. Per germline, CDR1 SQVTM and CDR2 ANQGSEA. This CDR3 comprises 15 residues. CDR3 in amino acids: CSVEVESKNAYEQYF. DNA of the CDR3: TGCAGCGTTGAAGTGGAGAGCAAAAACGCCTACGAGCAGTACTTC.

This clonotype was observed at least ten times. The chain employs TRBV7-8 and TRBJ2-1, with D possibly matching TRBD1 (6 bases). Germline CDR1 reads SGHVS; CDR2 reads FQNEAQ. The CDR3 totals 16 residues. Trimming cost V 2 bases and J 2 bases, with 13 bases left between them. The CDR3 nucleotides read TGTGCCAGCAGCTTATTTAGTACAGGGACCTACAATGAGCAGTTCTTC. It yields the protein CASSLFSTGTYNEQFF.

This chain connects TRBV11-1 to TRBJ2-3; D is undetermined. CDR3 size: 15 residues. Between the trimmed V and J ends, which lost 2 bases and 4 bases, there was a span of 13 bases. CDR1 is SGHAT and CDR2 is FQDESV in the germline V gene (reference sequence). CDR3 region: CASSLIPASADTQYF. As DNA, the CDR3 is TGTGCCAGCAGCTTAATACCGGCGAGCGCAGATACGCAGTATTTT.

The J gene is TRBJ1-1, the V gene TRBV6-2 or TRBV6-3; TRBD1 agrees at 8 bases. V lost 6 bases, J lost 10 bases, and 10 bases stayed unmatched. The CDR3 runs to 13 residues. Germline-derived CDR1 and CDR2 are MNHEY and SVGEGT. This chain's CDR3 is CASRRTGGLVAFF. The DNA of the CDR3 is TGTGCCAGCAGAAGAACAGGGGGTCTGGTAGCTTTCTTT.

This clonotype showed up just a few times. This chain links TRBV4-3 with TRBJ1-2; TRBD1 agrees at 12 bases. CDR1 and CDR2 (germline): LGHNA, YSLEER. Losses at the gene ends were 0 bases for V and 6 bases for J; bases not matched to a gene: 8. The CDR3 has 17 amino acids. In nucleotides, the CDR3 is TGCGCCAGCAGCCAAGATCATCCGGGACAGGGGGCGGATGGCTACACCTTC. Protein product: CASSQDHPGQGADGYTF.

The chain carries TRBV5-1 and TRBJ2-2; D is possibly TRBD1 (5 bases). V was clipped by 0 bases and J by 8 bases, with 11 bases between them. The length of the CDR3 is 14 residues. Germline loops: CDR1 SGHRS, CDR2 YFSETQ. In nucleotides, the CDR3 is TGCGCCAGCAGCTTGGAGCAGGGAAAGGGGGAGCTGTTTTTT. Translation: CASSLEQGKGELFF.

With regard to this clonotype: A junction end diverges from the germline sequence, so it may reflect a read error. V usage is TRBV12-3 or TRBV12-4 and J usage is TRBJ1-2; D is unresolved. The CDR3 has 13 amino acids. The CDR3 sequence is CASRASVSYGHTF. The CDR3 nucleotides are TGTGCCAGCAGAGCATCAGTCTCTTATGGCCACACCTTC.

The V call is TRBV5-5, the J call TRBJ1-1; weak D call: TRBD1 (5 bases). CDR1 and CDR2 (germline): SGHKS, YYEKEE (reference sequence). There are 15 residues in the CDR3. Between the trimmed V and J ends, which lost 2 bases and 8 bases, there was a span of 19 bases. For the CDR3, the DNA is TGTGCCAGCAGCTTCTGGGGACTGGGGTTTTCGGAAGCTTTCTTT. This translates into CASSFWGLGFSEAFF.

This clonotype was found a few times. This chain connects TRBV10-3 to TRBJ2-2; D is possibly TRBD1 (5 bases). Per the germline V gene, CDR1 is ENHRY and CDR2 is SYGVKD. Trimming pared 2 bases from V and 1 base from J, leaving 5 bases between. This CDR3 spans 14 amino acids. CDR3 sequence (DNA): TGTGCCATCAGTGAGGACAGGAACACCGGGGAGCTGTTTTTT. Protein: CAISEDRNTGELFF.

V gene TRBV20-1 combines with J gene TRBJ2-5; D not resolved. The CDR3 runs 11 residues. V lost 5 bases and J 3 bases, leaving 7 bases between the germline ends. Germline V gene sequence: CDR1 DFQATT, CDR2 SNEGSKA (reference sequence). This CDR3 reads CSALPKETQYF. CDR3 nucleotide sequence: TGCAGTGCTCTTCCTAAAGAGACCCAGTACTTC.

This clonotype was counted between two and nine times. The V gene is TRBV10-3, the J gene TRBJ2-3; tentative D call: TRBD2 (6 bases). The CDR3 is 13 amino acids. V dropped 3 bases and J dropped 6 bases, with 10 bases sitting between them. Per the germline V gene, CDR1 is ENHRY and CDR2 is SYGVKD. CDR3 sequence (DNA): TGTGCCATCAGTGACCTCGGAGGGGATACGCAGTATTTT. It translates to CAISDLGGDTQYF.

The J gene is TRBJ2-5, the V gene TRBV6-5, with TRBD1 matching over 8 bases. V lost 3 bases to trimming and J lost 1 base; unmatched junction nucleotides: 10. CDR3 length equals 17 residues. CDR1 is MNHEY and CDR2 is SVGAGI in the germline V gene. CDR3 sequence (DNA): TGTGCCAGCAGTTATATGGGAGACAGGGGCCCCCAAGAGACCCAGTACTTC. It translates to CASSYMGDRGPQETQYF.

The V gene is TRBV28, the J gene TRBJ2-7; either TRBD1 or TRBD2 may fit D (5 bases each). Trimming cost V 5 bases and J 3 bases, with 14 bases left between them. The length of the CDR3 is 14 residues. Looked up from germline, CDR1 is MDHEN and CDR2 is SYDVKM. CDR3 region: CASSPSGTFYEQYF. The DNA of the CDR3 is TGTGCCAGCAGTCCCTCCGGGACGTTCTACGAGCAGTACTTC.

Note on this clonotype: At one end, the junction sequence differs from germline, possibly due to a read error. The chain recombines TRBV7-2 with TRBJ2-1; D is unclear. CDR3 length: 13 amino acids. Germline V gene lookup returns CDR1 SGHTA and CDR2 FQGNSA. CDR3 sequence: CVSSLGRDNEQFF. The CDR3 nucleotides read TGTGTCAGCAGCTTAGGCCGGGACAATGAGCAGTTCTTC.

The chain combines TRBV4-1 with TRBJ1-5; 7 bases fit TRBD1. Germline V gene sequence: CDR1 MGHRA, CDR2 YSYEKL. J was trimmed by 4 bases and V by 3 bases; bases with no gene match: 9. This CDR3 is 16 amino acids long. This CDR3 is CASSQRQGGKNQPQHF. The CDR3 nucleotides are TGCGCCAGCAGCCAGAGACAGGGTGGGAAGAATCAGCCCCAGCATTTT.